This T cell receptor (beta chain) was observed in a study of blood T cell repertoires in COVID-19. Study details: The cDNA or gDNA used as material had been derived from T cells, B-cell-depleted T cells, or PBMCs.

Libraries were prepared by immunoSEQ multiplex PCR; TCRdb keeps only in-frame clonotypes and omits some of them. Of about 290,000 clones listed, around four fifths are singletons. The CDR3 runs to 15 residues. Germline-derived CDR1 and CDR2 are SGHNT and YYREEE (reference sequence). V was cut by 2 bases and J by 5 bases, with 14 bases left in between. Sequenced sample: peripheral blood. The sequence was collected from a woman aged 45-65 years with active or convalescent COVID-19. The chain uses TRBV5-4 and TRBJ2-1; D possibly corresponds to TRBD1 (6 bases). The CDR3 nucleotides are TGTGCCAGCAGCTTCGCCGGACAGCAAAACAATGAGCAGTTCTTC. The encoded protein is CASSFAGQQNNEQFF.